This is a list of T cell receptor beta chains from one sample in a study of CD8 T cells in ankylosing spondylitis. MiXCR, applied by TCRdb to the 5' RACE reads, yields one record per CDR3 protein. Of 500,000 to 650,000 distinct CDR3 sequences listed, 5.3% are singletons. The sequenced sample was blood, either unsorted or a sorted T cell fraction (not recorded which). The receptors originated from a male donor with ankylosing spondylitis. CDR3s include the opening cysteine and the closing phenylalanine or tryptophan. Each record gives: D gene, clone size, J gene, V gene, CDR3 DNA, CDR3 protein. A D gene is named only where the DNA matches it firmly. Clone sizes are shown as how often the clone was seen (once, few, many) or a class if it is expanded.

>TRBD1|few|TRBJ2-1|TRBV6-4
TGTGCCAGCAGTTTGAATCCAGGGGGCATCAATGAGCAGTTCTTC
CASSLNPGGINEQFF
>TRBD1|many|TRBJ2-2|TRBV11-2
TGTGCCAGCAGCCCCTGGACAGGGGGGTCCGGGGAGCTGTTTTTT
CASSPWTGGSGELFF
>.|many|TRBJ2-7|TRBV20-1
TGCAGTGCTGACCTACAGAACTACGAGCAGTACTTC
CSADLQNYEQYF
>TRBD2|many|TRBJ2-7|TRBV29-1
TGCAGCGTCGCCCGGGGGGGGAGCTCCTACGAGCAGTACTTC
CSVARGGSSYEQYF
>.|many|TRBJ1-1|TRBV3-1
TGTGCCAGCAGCCACAGGGAAGGCACTGAAGCTTTCTTT
CASSHREGTEAFF
>.|many|TRBJ2-3|TRBV5-1
TGCGCCAGCAGCTTCCCCGGGACTACAGATACGCAGTATTTT
CASSFPGTTDTQYF
>.|many|TRBJ2-2|TRBV9
TGTGCCAGCAGCCTTCGGGGTTCGAGTACCGGGGAGCTGTTTTTT
CASSLRGSSTGELFF
>TRBD1|many|TRBJ1-3|TRBV9
TGTGCCAGCAGCGTAGAGGGGACAGGATGGAGAAACACCATATATTTT
CASSVEGTGWRNTIYF
>.|many|TRBJ2-1|TRBV24-1
TGTGCCACCAGTGATTCTTGGCGTGCGCATGAGCAGTTCTTC
CATSDSWRAHEQFF
>TRBD1|many|TRBJ2-7|TRBV6-5
TGTGCCAGCAGTACTCCGGGACAGGGGCTCTACGAGCAGTACTTC
CASSTPGQGLYEQYF